The text below deals with one T cell receptor (beta chain). The data derive from a study of blood T cell repertoires in COVID-19. Study as a whole: Donors in the United States, Italy and Spain gave samples during acute or convalescent COVID-19. T cells, B-cell-depleted T cells, or PBMCs provided the cDNA or gDNA that served as material.

Original data processing: Reference gene primer amplification in the assay estimated nucleated cell counts. Measured with immunoSEQ multiplex PCR; TCRdb has only the in-frame clones, and not every one. The V and J calls and the clone size are those of that table, but D and trimming were determined from the DNA. The profile shows roughly 150,000 clones, around 84% of them singletons. The CDR3 extends over 14 amino acids. V was trimmed by 5 bases and J by 0 bases, leaving 9 bases between them. The V gene's germline CDR1 is SGHRS and CDR2 YFSETQ. The TCR originated in a woman aged 55-69 years with COVID-19, enrolled during active disease. This chain connects TRBV5-1 to TRBJ1-5, with D perhaps matching TRBD1 (5 bases). Sequenced input: peripheral blood. The CDR3 bases are TGCGCCAGCAGAGAGGGACTTAGCAATCAGCCCCAGCATTTT. Encoded protein: CASREGLSNQPQHF. The full variable domain, completed using reference TRBV5-1 and TRBJ1-5, is KAGVTQTPRYLIKTRGQQVTLSCSPISGHRSVSWYQQTPGQGLQFLFEYFSETQRNKGNFPGRFSGRQFSNSRSEMNVSTLELGDSALYLCASREGLSNQPQHFGDGTRLSIL.